Below, 6 T cell receptor beta chains from the same sample are listed, as sequenced in a study of OX40 agonist ivuxolimab in advanced cancers. Library construction relied on the immunoSEQ multiplex PCR assay. TCRdb provides this immuneACCESS table in a form limited to in-frame rearrangements. Some clones are lacking; in checked studies, under half of them reflect an unresolved V gene, and why the rest are absent is not known. The sample includes 99,000 or so clones, with under 90% observed a single time. Together, the top ten hold approximately 5.5% of the sample. The starting material was CD4+ or CD8+ T cells sorted from blood, obtained in a trial of the OX40 agonist ivuxolimab. These receptors came from an adult with an advanced solid tumor such as melanoma, head and neck, liver or kidney cancer.

This rearrangement joins TRBV18 to TRBJ2-1, with TRBD1 matching over 10 bases. Germline lookup yields CDR1 KGHSH and CDR2 LQKENI. After removal of 1 base from V and 6 bases from J, the junction contained 3 bases not matched to a gene. This CDR3 is built from 15 residues. CDR3 in amino acids: CASSPRDRGINEQFF. CDR3 bases: TGTGCCAGCTCACCACGGGACAGGGGTATCAATGAGCAGTTCTTC.

The CDR3 loop is CASRSDRAGELFF. Written as DNA, the CDR3 is TGCGCCAGCAGATCGGACAGGGCCGGGGAGCTGTTTTTT. The V gene is TRBV4-3, the J gene TRBJ2-2, with TRBD1 matching 8 bases. Germline CDR1 is LGHNA and CDR2 is YSLEER. The CDR3 runs 13 residues. V shed 6 bases and J 6 bases; nucleotides not matched to a gene: 3.

The chain recombines TRBV6-1 with TRBJ1-5, with unresolved D. The CDR3 length is 13 residues. V was clipped by 8 bases and J by 2 bases, with 10 bases between them. CDR1 MNHNS and CDR2 SASEGT come from the germline V gene. CDR3 in DNA: TGTGCCAGCGAGAAGGAGGGCAATCAGCCCCAGCATTTT. Its protein is CASEKEGNQPQHF.

The J gene is TRBJ2-7, the V gene TRBV27, with D tentatively TRBD1 (5 bases). CDR1 is MNHEY, CDR2 SMNVEV, per germline (reference sequence). The CDR3 runs 15 residues. The V gene lost 1 base and the J gene lost 1 base, with 11 bases spanning the gap. DNA for the CDR3: TGTGCCAGCAGTTTATTTTCAGGGAATTCCTACGAGCAGTACTTC. Encoded protein: CASSLFSGNSYEQYF.

The V and J genes are TRBV7-2 and TRBJ1-2, with 8 bases matching TRBD1. The CDR3 totals 13 residues. V lost 5 bases, J lost 4 bases, and 3 bases stayed unmatched. The germline CDR1 and CDR2 sequences are SGHTA and FQGNSA. Here the CDR3 reads CASSLDRAYGYTF. The DNA for the CDR3 is TGTGCCAGCAGCCTGGACAGGGCCTATGGCTACACCTTC.

This clone appeared once. The chain recombines TRBV4-1 with TRBJ2-5; D gene unclear. The end of the DNA fits TRBJ2-7 better, so the J call may be wrong. The length of the CDR3 is 15 residues. The germline V gene encodes CDR1 MGHRA and CDR2 YSYEKL. DNA for the CDR3: TGCGCCAGCAGCCAAGTCCCGGGTAACTCCTACGAGCAGTACTTC. Translation: CASSQVPGNSYEQYF.